One and the same sample provided the 22 T cell receptor beta chains below, sequenced in a study of control samples from healthy donors and cancer patients. Some clones are missing from TCRdb's copy, which holds only in-frame ones; the method was immunoSEQ multiplex PCR. The table includes roughly 100,000 clones, under 95% detected once. The sequenced sample consisted of blood. Receptors were obtained from a woman aged 18-35 years in good health.

This chain uses TRBV28 with TRBJ1-1, with TRBD1 matching over 9 bases. Germline CDR1 reads MDHEN; CDR2 reads SYDVKM. V lost 5 bases, J lost 5 bases, and 9 bases stayed unmatched. The CDR3 is 15 amino acids. The CDR3 coding sequence is TGTGCCAGCAGTCCTCCGGGACAGGGTGGGACTGAAGCTTTCTTT. Translation gives CASSPPGQGGTEAFF. Looking up the rest from reference TRBV28 and TRBJ1-1 gives the full variable domain: DVKVTQSSRYLVKRTGEKVFLECVQDMDHENMFWYRQDPGLGLRLIYFSYDVKMKEKGDIPEGYSVSREKKERFSLILESASTNQTSMYLCASSPPGQGGTEAFFGQGTRLTVV.

The chain combines TRBV30 with TRBJ2-7; D ambiguous. V lost 0 bases and J 2 bases, leaving 20 bases between the germline ends. The CDR3 extends over 17 amino acids. CDR1 is GTSNPN, CDR2 SVGIG, per germline (reference sequence). The CDR3 region has the DNA TGTGCCTGGAGTGTAGACGTCGGCCCCTATGTGGCCTACGAGCAGTACTTC. Protein: CAWSVDVGPYVAYEQYF.

This chain joins TRBV4-3 and TRBJ2-1, with TRBD2 identical over 11 bases. The CDR3 is made up of 16 amino acids. Germline loops: CDR1 LGHNA, CDR2 YSLEER. V lost 2 bases, J lost 5 bases, and 5 bases stayed unmatched. The CDR3 spells CASSQTSGGKDNEQFF. CDR3 sequence (DNA): TGCGCCAGCAGCCAAACTAGCGGGGGAAAGGACAATGAGCAGTTCTTC.

The chain couples TRBV19 to TRBJ1-6, with TRBD1 identical over 8 bases. Germline V gene data show CDR1 as LNHDA and CDR2 as SQIVND (reference sequence). V was pared by 7 bases and J by 10 bases, with 9 bases of the junction left unmatched. The CDR3 extends over 14 amino acids. CDR3 DNA: TGTGCCAGTACCCGGACAGGGTCGGGCTCACCCCTCCACTTT. Translating gives CASTRTGSGSPLHF.

This chain connects TRBV13 to TRBJ2-7; D could derive from TRBD1 or TRBD2 (5 bases each). Looked up from germline, CDR1 is PRHDT and CDR2 is FYEKMQ (reference sequence). The CDR3 is 14 amino acids. V lost 1 base and J 7 bases, leaving 14 bases between the germline ends. CDR3 protein: CASSLVPGTGEQYF. CDR3 coding DNA: TGTGCCAGCAGCTTAGTTCCGGGGACGGGTGAGCAGTACTTC.

Points on this clone: The same CDR3 arises from other DNA sequences in this sample as well. J is TRBJ1-5 and V is TRBV11-2; no reliable D call. Germline V lookup: CDR1 SGHAT, CDR2 FQNNGV. This CDR3 spans 18 amino acids. Trimming cost V 5 bases and J 0 bases, with 20 bases left between them. The DNA of the CDR3 is TGTGCCAGCAGCCCGGGCGGGATGTCAGGTACTAGCAATCAGCCCCAGCATTTT. Encoded protein: CASSPGGMSGTSNQPQHF.

This chain joins TRBV5-4 and TRBJ2-7; a weak D match, TRBD1 (5 bases). The V gene's germline CDR1 is SGHNT and CDR2 YYREEE (reference sequence). The CDR3 sequence is 12 residues long. Trimming stripped 4 bases from V and 5 bases from J, with 10 bases between. CDR3 sequence: CASSQDRDEQYF. CDR3 in DNA: TGTGCCAGCAGCCAAGACAGAGACGAGCAGTACTTC.

The chain couples TRBV30 to TRBJ1-2; 7 bases agree with TRBD1. After removal of 3 bases from V and 4 bases from J, the junction contained 2 bases not matched to a gene. The CDR3 covers 12 residues. Germline CDR1 GTSNPN, CDR2 SVGIG (reference sequence). The CDR3 region is CAWSQGGYGYTF. The CDR3 region has the DNA TGTGCCTGGAGCCAGGGGGGCTATGGCTACACCTTC.

The count of this clone is one. The chain carries TRBV7-2 and TRBJ2-7; no reliable D call. Trimming removed 1 base from V and 6 bases from J, with 4 bases in between. Germline V lookup: CDR1 SGHTA, CDR2 FQGNSA. CDR3 size: 11 residues. The CDR3 sequence is CASSLVGEQYF. DNA of the CDR3: TGTGCCAGCAGCTTAGTGGGCGAGCAGTACTTC. Variable domain in full (rest from reference TRBV7-2 and TRBJ2-7): GAGVSQSPSNKVTEKGKDVELRCDPISGHTALYWYRQSLGQGLEFLIYFQGNSAPDKSGLPSDRFSAERTGGSVSTLTIQRTQQEDSAVYLCASSLVGEQYFGPGTRLTVT.

The gene calls are TRBV5-1 and TRBJ1-4; 7 bases line up with TRBD1. V dropped 3 bases and J dropped 5; count of bases not matched to a gene: 10. The CDR3 has 16 amino acids. CDR1 is SGHRS and CDR2 is YFSETQ in the germline V gene. The CDR3 loop is CASSSKGTDFNEKLFF. The CDR3 nucleotides are TGCGCCAGCAGCTCGAAAGGGACAGACTTCAATGAAAAACTGTTTTTT. The variable domain in full, with the rest retrieved from reference TRBV5-1 and TRBJ1-4, is KAGVTQTPRYLIKTRGQQVTLSCSPISGHRSVSWYQQTPGQGLQFLFEYFSETQRNKGNFPGRFSGRQFSNSRSEMNVSTLELGDSALYLCASSSKGTDFNEKLFFGSGTQLSVL.

The chain employs TRBV4-1 and TRBJ1-5; 11 bases line up with TRBD1. Germline V CDR1 and CDR2: MGHRA, YSYEKL. The CDR3 consists of 16 residues. The trim removed 3 bases at V and 4 bases at J, leaving 5 bases unmatched. CDR3 residues: CASSHRTGGGNQPQHF. The DNA for the CDR3 is TGCGCCAGCAGCCATAGGACAGGGGGCGGGAATCAGCCCCAGCATTTT.

In this sample, this clone turned up once. V usage is TRBV27 and J usage is TRBJ2-2; D not resolved. In germline, CDR1 is MNHEY, CDR2 SMNVEV (reference sequence). Trimming stripped 8 bases from V and 0 bases from J, with 13 bases between. This CDR3 contains 15 residues. In DNA, the CDR3 is TGTGCCAGCTGCAAAAGACACGCGAACACCGGGGAGCTGTTTTTT. This translates into CASCKRHANTGELFF.

Only one count was recorded for this clone. The V gene is TRBV5-6, the J gene TRBJ1-2, with unresolved D. Trimming took off 4 bases at V and 8 bases at J, with 15 bases between the two ends. The CDR3 loop spans 13 amino acids. Germline assignment: CDR1 SGHDT and CDR2 YYEEEE. The CDR3 DNA sequence: TGTGCCAGCAGCCCTGCGGGCCCCGAAGGCTACACCTTC. Translation gives CASSPAGPEGYTF. Full variable domain (rest looked up from reference TRBV5-6 and TRBJ1-2): DAGVTQSPTHLIKTRGQQVTLRCSPKSGHDTVSWYQQALGQGPQFIFQYYEEEERQRGNFPDRFSGHQFPNYSSELNVNALLLGDSALYLCASSPAGPEGYTFGSGTRLTVV.

V is TRBV12-5 and J is TRBJ2-7, with 8 nucleotides matching TRBD2. Germline values: CDR1 LGHNT, CDR2 FRNRAP. The CDR3 loop spans 19 amino acids. V lost 0 bases to trimming and J lost 8 bases; unmatched junction nucleotides: 21. The chain's CDR3 is CASGLVIPVRGGPTLKQYF. In nucleotides, the CDR3 is TGTGCTAGTGGTTTGGTCATACCAGTCCGGGGGGGCCCTACCTTGAAGCAGTACTTC.

This chain uses TRBV29-1 with TRBJ2-3; TRBD2 matches 9 bases. The CDR3 is 15 amino acids. Germline-derived CDR1 and CDR2 are SQVTM and ANQGSEA. After removal of 3 bases from V and 2 bases from J, the junction contained 6 bases not matched to a gene. CDR3 sequence (DNA): TGCAGCGTTGATGGGCGGGAGGGGTTCACAGATACGCAGTATTTT. Amino acids: CSVDGREGFTDTQYF.

J is TRBJ2-5 and V is TRBV11-3; TRBD2 matches 7 bases. After removal of 5 bases from V and 7 bases from J, the junction contained 13 bases not matched to a gene. There are 15 residues in the CDR3. Per germline, CDR1 SGHNT and CDR2 YENEEA. For the CDR3, the DNA is TGTGCCAGCAGCCCTTTAGCGGGCCCCAAGGGGACCCAGTACTTC. This sequence encodes CASSPLAGPKGTQYF.

The V gene is TRBV7-8, the J gene TRBJ2-1; 10 nucleotides match TRBD2. Germline values: CDR1 SGHVS, CDR2 FQNEAQ. V lost 6 bases to trimming and J lost 0 bases; unmatched junction nucleotides: 2. The CDR3 extends over 15 amino acids. CDR3 residues: CASSEREGSYNEQFF. The DNA of the CDR3 is TGTGCCAGCAGTGAGCGGGAGGGCTCCTACAATGAGCAGTTCTTC.

This chain uses TRBV10-3 with TRBJ2-3, with unresolved D. The V end was cut by 3 bases, the J end by 2 bases, with 12 bases between. The CDR3 extends over 15 amino acids. Germline V lookup: CDR1 ENHRY, CDR2 SYGVKD. The CDR3 loop is CAISDPLENTDTQYF. CDR3 sequence (DNA): TGTGCCATCAGTGATCCCCTGGAGAACACAGATACGCAGTATTTT.

The rearrangement links TRBV7-6 to TRBJ1-5, with 7 nucleotides matching TRBD1. The germline CDR1 and CDR2 sequences are SGHVS and FNYEAQ. There are 15 residues in the CDR3. V shed 4 bases, J shed 3 bases, and the junction held 6 bases outside the gene matches. The CDR3 DNA reads as TGTGCCAGCAGCTGGGGGACAGCTCTCAATCAGCCCCAGCATTTT. It is translated as CASSWGTALNQPQHF.

DNA of the CDR3: TGCGCCAGCAGCTTTGGGACAGGGAGCTATGAAGCTTTCTTT. Translated: CASSFGTGSYEAFF. The chain employs TRBV5-1 and TRBJ1-1, with 9 bases identical to TRBD1. In germline, CDR1 is SGHRS, CDR2 YFSETQ. This CDR3 spans 14 amino acids. The V and J ends lost 2 bases and 7 bases, in that order; junction bases with no gene match: 6.

This chain connects TRBV5-5 to TRBJ1-5; D not resolved. CDR1 SGHKS and CDR2 YYEKEE come from the germline V gene (reference sequence). This CDR3 spans 17 amino acids. The V gene lost 0 bases and the J gene lost 0 bases, with 13 bases spanning the gap. The CDR3 sequence is CASSLAARPYSNQPQHF. As DNA, the CDR3 is TGTGCCAGCAGCTTGGCCGCCAGACCCTATAGCAATCAGCCCCAGCATTTT.

This chain connects TRBV7-2 to TRBJ2-7; TRBD2 agrees at 9 bases. V lost 6 bases to trimming and J lost 1 base; unmatched junction nucleotides: 7. The CDR3 consists of 15 residues. Per the germline V gene, CDR1 is SGHTA and CDR2 is FQGNSA. The CDR3 spells CASSSRLAVSYEQYF. The CDR3 DNA is TGTGCCAGCAGTTCGCGACTAGCGGTTTCCTACGAGCAGTACTTC.